This T cell receptor beta chain was sequenced during a study of T-cell reconstitution after alpha-beta-depleted transplantation in children. CDR3 length equals 14 residues. CDR1 is SSHAT, CDR2 FNYEAQ, per germline (reference sequence). Germline trimming cut 1 base from V and 7 bases from J; bases unmatched to any gene: 3. This clonotype showed up many times. As yet, its antigen is unknown. Unique molecular identifiers were used to barcode this TCRbeta library. A single record per CDR3 protein comes from TCRdb applying MiXCR to the PCR reads. The repertoire holds hundreds of thousands of distinct CDR3 sequences, roughly 23% seen once, with 13% to 15% in the top ten. Whole-study results and caveats: The main origin of T-cell counts and diversity one year after transplant was newly produced T cells. The origin of alpha-beta T cells about two months after transplant was reportedly several hundred expanded graft clones. Diversity of TCRbeta at day 60 was high in some patients, arising from surviving recipient T cells and thymic progenitors.

This rearrangement joins TRBV7-7 to TRBJ2-2, with TRBD1 identical over 7 bases. This sequence was found in a boy under two years old who had a stem cell transplant for acute myeloid leukemia, so the T cells may come from the graft donor. Sequencing used PBMCs, mostly from graft donor cells, obtained 360 days after TCRalphabeta/CD19-depleted stem cell transplant. CDR3 region: CASSLGGGGGELFF. CDR3 in DNA: TGTGCCAGCAGCTTAGGAGGGGGCGGCGGGGAGCTGTTTTTT.